The clone carrying this TCR beta chain was detected a few times. Its antigen is currently unknown. These data originate in a study of early T cells in non-severe SARS-CoV-2 infection. In the study overall: The study sequenced bulk RNA from unsorted whole blood, with chains unpaired.

Unique molecular identifiers were attached to individual cDNA molecules. One entry per CDR3 protein results from TCRdb running MiXCR on the 5' RACE reads. Among approximately 67,000 distinct CDR3 sequences, approximately 8.3% were seen once, and the ten largest hold roughly 3.2%. Germline V gene lookup returns CDR1 LNHDA and CDR2 SQIVND (reference sequence). The V end lost 5 bases, the J end lost 0 bases, and 8 bases lay between the germline ends. This CDR3 spans 14 amino acids. Study conclusions and caveats: Missing private and CD4 specificities, VDJdb matching favored anti-spike CD8 responses.

V gene TRBV19 combines with J gene TRBJ2-4; D may be TRBD1 or TRBD2 (5 bases each). The TCR sequence derives from an adult who was a healthcare worker with PCR-confirmed SARS-CoV-2 infection or an uninfected control (not recorded which). The source material was whole blood. CDR3 region: CASSRGRAKNIQYF. As DNA, the CDR3 is TGTGCCAGTAGTCGGGGCAGAGCCAAAAACATTCAGTACTTC.